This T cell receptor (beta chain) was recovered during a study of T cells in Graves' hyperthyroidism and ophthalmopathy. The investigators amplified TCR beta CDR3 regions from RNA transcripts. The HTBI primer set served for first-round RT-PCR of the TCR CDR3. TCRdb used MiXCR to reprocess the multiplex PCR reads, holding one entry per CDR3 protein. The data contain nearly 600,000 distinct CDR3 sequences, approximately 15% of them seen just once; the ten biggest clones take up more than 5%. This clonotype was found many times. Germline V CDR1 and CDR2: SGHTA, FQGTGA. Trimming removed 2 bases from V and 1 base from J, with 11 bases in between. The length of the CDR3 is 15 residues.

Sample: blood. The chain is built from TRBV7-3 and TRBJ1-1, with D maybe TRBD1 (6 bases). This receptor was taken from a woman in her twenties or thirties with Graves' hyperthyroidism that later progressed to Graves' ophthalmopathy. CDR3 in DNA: TGTGCCAGCAGCTTATATGGGGGCCCGAACACTGAAGCTTTCTTT. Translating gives CASSLYGGPNTEAFF.